This T cell receptor (beta chain) emerged from a study of blood T cells in healthy people across ages. Study findings and constraints: Versus aged donors, long-lived donors had higher diversity and more naive CD4+ cells. Diversity of TCR beta correlated strongly with naive T cell percentage.

A word on this clonotype: The antigen remains undetermined.

The CDR3 covers 20 residues. The V gene's germline CDR1 is MNHEY and CDR2 SVGEGT. V shed 3 bases, J shed 6 bases, and the junction held 22 bases outside the gene matches. Primers used in a second PCR of roughly 7 to 12 cycles were a sample-barcoded 5' primer and a J-beta primer mix. From the 5' RACE reads, TCRdb called clonotypes with MiXCR, one entry per CDR3 protein. The repertoire holds over a million distinct CDR3 sequences, with more than 40% as singletons. This TCR was sampled from a woman aged 55-75 years in good health. The chain is built from TRBV6-2 or TRBV6-3 and TRBJ2-3; 9 positions match TRBD2. The sequenced sample consisted of blood. Written as DNA, the CDR3 is TGTGCCAGCAGTTATCGCCCCACTTGGGCTAGCGGGACGATAAGGGATACGCAGTATTTT. Its translation: CASSYRPTWASGTIRDTQYF.